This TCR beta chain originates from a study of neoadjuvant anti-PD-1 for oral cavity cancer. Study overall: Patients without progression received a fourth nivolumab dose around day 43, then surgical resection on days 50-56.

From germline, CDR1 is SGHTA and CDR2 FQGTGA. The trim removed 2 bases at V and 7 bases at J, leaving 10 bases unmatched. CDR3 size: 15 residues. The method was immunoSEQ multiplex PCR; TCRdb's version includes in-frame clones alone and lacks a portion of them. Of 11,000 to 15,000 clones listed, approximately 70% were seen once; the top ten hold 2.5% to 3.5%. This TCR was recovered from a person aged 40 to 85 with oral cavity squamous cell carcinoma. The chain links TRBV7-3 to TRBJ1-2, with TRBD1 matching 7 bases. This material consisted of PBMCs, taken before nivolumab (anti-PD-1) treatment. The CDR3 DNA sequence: TGTGCCAGCAGCTTATCCGGGACAGCCTTTCTTGGCTACACCTTC. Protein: CASSLSGTAFLGYTF. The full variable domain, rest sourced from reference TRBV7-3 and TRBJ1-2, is GAGVSQTPSNKVTEKGKYVELRCDPISGHTALYWYRQSLGQGPEFLIYFQGTGAADDSGLPNDRFFAVRPEGSVSTLKIQRTERGDSAVYLCASSLSGTAFLGYTFGSGTRLTVV.